The 14 T cell receptor beta chains reported below all come from one sample, sequenced in a study of T cell repertoires in cytomegalovirus infection. TCRdb used MiXCR to reprocess the reads, holding one entry per CDR3 protein. The sample contains about 490,000 distinct CDR3 sequences, roughly 29% of which appear only once. Sequenced: PBMCs. These receptor sequences come from a human donor in good health (CMV status not recorded). Some clones in this sample may be carry-over from other donors' samples.

This clonotype appeared a few times. The chain carries TRBV6-6 and TRBJ1-4; D ambiguous. Germline V gene data show CDR1 as MNHNY and CDR2 as SVGAGI (reference sequence). The V end lost 5 bases, the J end lost 6 bases, and 1 base lay between the germline ends. This CDR3 contains 10 residues. For the CDR3, the DNA is TGTGCCAGCAGTGATGAAAAACTGTTTTTT. It is translated as CASSDEKLFF.

This clonotype was counted a few times. CDR3 in amino acids: CATSRGSFEVSGELFF. The CDR3 DNA follows: TGTGCCACCAGCAGAGGCTCCTTTGAGGTCTCCGGGGAGCTGTTTTTT. The J gene is TRBJ2-2, the V gene TRBV15, with unresolved D. The CDR3 is made up of 16 amino acids. Germline CDR1 reads LNHNV; CDR2 reads YYDKDF (reference sequence). Between the trimmed V and J ends, which lost 1 base and 6 bases, there was a span of 15 bases.

This clonotype came up a few times. This rearrangement joins TRBV28 to TRBJ1-2; 8 bases match TRBD1. The CDR3 runs 13 residues. Per germline, CDR1 MDHEN and CDR2 SYDVKM. The CDR3 protein is CASGGTGGYGYTF. The CDR3, as DNA: TGTGCTAGTGGGGGCACAGGGGGCTATGGCTACACCTTC.

A few counts support this clonotype. This sequence joins TRBV6-2 or TRBV6-3 and TRBJ1-1; D is unclear. This CDR3 contains 15 residues. Germline V gives CDR1 MNHEY, CDR2 SVGEGT. Trimming stripped 2 bases from V and 4 bases from J, with 14 bases between. The CDR3 DNA reads as TGTGCCAGCAGTTACGGGTTCTCGGTGGGCACTGAAGCTTTCTTT. Translated, it gives CASSYGFSVGTEAFF.

Only a few counts were recorded for this clonotype. The chain joins TRBV11-3 to TRBJ2-3; 7 bases fit TRBD2. With V trimmed by 5 bases and J by 2 bases, 7 bases remained unmatched. This CDR3 spans 15 amino acids. CDR1 and CDR2 (germline): SGHNT, YENEEA. CDR3 sequence (DNA): TGTGCCAGCAGCCGTGGGGGGGGTCCCACAGATACGCAGTATTTT. Amino acid sequence: CASSRGGGPTDTQYF.

In its sample, this clonotype was seen a few times. J is TRBJ1-4 and V is TRBV19, with TRBD1 identical over 7 bases. CDR3 size: 14 residues. With V trimmed by 4 bases and J by 3 bases, 2 bases remained unmatched. The germline gives CDR1 LNHDA, CDR2 SQIVND (reference sequence). CDR3 amino acids: CASSTGQSNEKLFF. In DNA form, the CDR3 reads TGTGCCAGTAGTACGGGACAGTCTAATGAAAAACTGTTTTTT.

The chain couples TRBV6-6 to TRBJ2-1; 8 nucleotides match TRBD2. The CDR3 length is 16 residues. Germline-derived CDR1 and CDR2 are MNHNY and SVGAGI (reference sequence). V dropped 0 bases and J dropped 2; count of bases not matched to a gene: 3. The CDR3 DNA follows: TGTGCCAGCAGTTACTCGCGGGGGGCCGCCTACAATGAGCAGTTCTTC. This codes for CASSYSRGAAYNEQFF.

Many counts were recorded for this clonotype. The V gene is TRBV7-2, the J gene TRBJ2-2; 7 positions agree with TRBD2. The CDR3 totals 18 residues. In germline, CDR1 is SGHTA, CDR2 FQGNSA. The V gene end was trimmed by 3 bases and the J gene end by 0 bases; junction bases not matched to a gene: 10. The CDR3, as DNA: TGTGCCAGCAGCTTCCCTATCGCTAGCGGAGCGAACACCGGGGAGCTGTTTTTT. Translated, it gives CASSFPIASGANTGELFF.

This clonotype was detected a few times. The chain recombines TRBV20-1 with TRBJ2-1, with D perhaps matching TRBD2 (6 bases). This CDR3 spans 14 amino acids. Trimming took off 0 bases at V and 9 bases at J, with 15 bases between the two ends. Germline assignment: CDR1 DFQATT and CDR2 SNEGSKA (reference sequence). CDR3 nucleotides: TGCAGTGCTAGAGAGCTGGCCGGGAGAGGTGAGCAGTTCTTC. Its protein product is CSARELAGRGEQFF.

J is TRBJ2-1 and V is TRBV12-3 or TRBV12-4, with 9 bases lining up with TRBD2. V gave up 6 bases and J gave up 7 bases; unmatched junction bases: 10. CDR3 length: 15 amino acids. The CDR3 protein is CASRPSGVGKNEQFF. DNA of the CDR3: TGTGCCAGCAGACCTAGCGGGGTAGGTAAGAATGAGCAGTTCTTC.

The chain combines TRBV6-1 with TRBJ1-2; no reliable D call. V lost 7 bases and J lost 7, with 13 bases in between. The germline gives CDR1 MNHNS, CDR2 SASEGT. This CDR3 has 12 amino acids. The CDR3 nucleotides read TGTGCCAGCATTGGAATCCCAGGTGGCTACACCTTC. It yields the protein CASIGIPGGYTF.

The chain combines TRBV6-2 or TRBV6-3 with TRBJ2-1; no reliable D call. Germline V gene sequence: CDR1 MNHEY, CDR2 SVGEGT. V lost 7 bases and J lost 2, with 12 bases in between. The CDR3 spans 14 residues. In DNA, the CDR3 is TGTGCCAGCACTGGGCCTTCCACCTACAATGAGCAGTTCTTC. It codes for CASTGPSTYNEQFF.

The chain links TRBV19 to TRBJ1-2, with no clear D. The germline V gene encodes CDR1 LNHDA and CDR2 SQIVND (reference sequence). Trimming shortened V by 7 bases and J by 4 bases, and 22 bases separated the two germline ends. The CDR3 length is 16 residues. CDR3 loop: CASTPGRFEGPYGYTF. CDR3 coding DNA: TGTGCCAGTACCCCGGGCAGGTTTGAAGGTCCCTATGGCTACACCTTC.

This rearrangement joins TRBV28 to TRBJ2-5; 11 positions agree with TRBD1. The CDR3 extends over 15 amino acids. Germline V gives CDR1 MDHEN, CDR2 SYDVKM. The V segment lost 2 bases and the J segment 5 bases; nucleotides outside the gene matches: 4. The CDR3 DNA sequence: TGTGCCAGCAGTTTAAGGACAGGGGGCCTGGAGACCCAGTACTTC. The encoded protein is CASSLRTGGLETQYF.